This T cell receptor (beta chain) was documented in a study of T cell responses to AZD1222 COVID-19 vaccine. Germline CDR1 is SGDLS and CDR2 is YYNGEE. Trimming cost V 4 bases and J 8 bases; bases outside gene matches: 19. CDR3 size: 17 residues. The method was immunoSEQ multiplex PCR; TCRdb's version includes in-frame clones alone and lacks a portion of them. The sample shows around 120,000 clones, approximately 80% of them seen only once. The chain uses TRBV9 and TRBJ2-3; TRBD2 matches 7 bases. This TCR was recovered from an adult who received the AZD1222 COVID-19 vaccine. This sample comprised peripheral blood, obtained 28 days after the second AZD1222 dose. The chain's CDR3 is CASSPQAQAGLSPTQYF. CDR3 coding DNA: TGTGCCAGCAGCCCCCAGGCGCAAGCGGGGCTTTCCCCTACGCAGTATTTT.